This is a list of T cell receptor beta chains from one sample in a study of cytomegalovirus exposure and HLA in healthy donors. Clones were sequenced by immunoSEQ multiplex PCR, and TCRdb holds only the in-frame ones, with some missing. Of around 190,000 clones listed, over 65% were seen once; the top ten hold about 2.7%. Material: PBMCs. The receptors derive from a woman in her thirties in good health and CMV-seronegative. Both conserved end residues are part of each CDR3. A D gene is named only where the DNA matches it firmly. Rows may omit the clone size; those that give it use once, few, many or a size class.

J gene: TRBJ1-4; V gene: TRBV28; clone size: -; D gene: -; CDR3 protein: CASSLGRAGKLFF; CDR3 DNA: TGTGCCAGCAGTTTAGGCAGGGCTGGGAAACTGTTTTTT
J gene: TRBJ2-5; V gene: TRBV6-5; clone size: -; D gene: -; CDR3 protein: CASSPTEGGQWEQYF; CDR3 DNA: TGTGCCAGCAGCCCCACAGAGGGGGGGCAGTGGGAGCAGTACTTC
J gene: TRBJ2-7; V gene: TRBV6-5; clone size: -; D gene: -; CDR3 protein: CASSYGQGSNEQYF; CDR3 DNA: TGTGCCAGCAGTTACGGGCAGGGAAGCAACGAGCAGTACTTC
J gene: TRBJ1-2; V gene: TRBV5-1; clone size: -; D gene: -; CDR3 protein: CASSSNRVGDGYTF; CDR3 DNA: TGCGCCAGCAGCTCCAACAGGGTGGGGGATGGCTACACCTTC
J gene: TRBJ2-7; V gene: TRBV7-6; clone size: few; D gene: -; CDR3 protein: CASSLRQDYEQYF; CDR3 DNA: TGTGCCAGCAGCTTACGACAGGACTACGAGCAGTACTTC
J gene: TRBJ1-1; V gene: TRBV7-9; clone size: -; D gene: -; CDR3 protein: CASSLTGGTEAFF; CDR3 DNA: TGTGCCAGCAGCTTAACCGGCGGAACTGAAGCTTTCTTT
J gene: TRBJ2-2; V gene: TRBV9; clone size: -; D gene: -; CDR3 protein: CASSVVGGRTGELFF; CDR3 DNA: TGCGCCAGCAGCGTAGTTGGGGGCCGCACCGGGGAGCTGTTTTTT
J gene: TRBJ2-1; V gene: TRBV5-1; clone size: -; D gene: TRBD1; CDR3 protein: CASSINTGGFNNEQFF; CDR3 DNA: TGCGCCAGCAGCATCAATACAGGGGGCTTCAACAATGAGCAGTTCTTC
J gene: TRBJ1-5; V gene: TRBV5-1; clone size: few; D gene: -; CDR3 protein: CASSLAGVGEQPQHF; CDR3 DNA: TGCGCCAGCAGCTTGGCCGGGGTGGGTGAACAGCCCCAGCATTTT
J gene: TRBJ2-2; V gene: TRBV5-1; clone size: -; D gene: -; CDR3 protein: CASSLATANTGELFF; CDR3 DNA: TGCGCCAGCAGCTTGGCTACGGCGAACACCGGGGAGCTGTTTTTT
J gene: TRBJ1-2; V gene: TRBV25-1; clone size: -; D gene: -; CDR3 protein: CASQTATGYTF; CDR3 DNA: TGTGCCAGCCAAACAGCTACTGGCTACACCTTC
J gene: TRBJ1-2; V gene: TRBV27; clone size: -; D gene: -; CDR3 protein: CASSLHGGGNYGYTF; CDR3 DNA: TGTGCCAGCAGTCTTCATGGCGGAGGAAACTATGGCTACACCTTC
J gene: TRBJ2-7; V gene: TRBV7-2; clone size: -; D gene: -; CDR3 protein: CASSLLVYEQYF; CDR3 DNA: TGTGCCAGCAGCCTACTAGTCTACGAGCAGTACTTC
J gene: TRBJ1-5; V gene: TRBV7-9; clone size: -; D gene: TRBD1; CDR3 protein: CSSSQGVLLQHF; CDR3 DNA: TGTTCCAGCAGTCAGGGGGTCCTACTCCAGCATTTT
J gene: TRBJ2-1; V gene: TRBV12-5; clone size: -; D gene: TRBD2; CDR3 protein: CASGFGLAGGHEQFF; CDR3 DNA: TGTGCTAGTGGTTTCGGACTAGCGGGAGGACATGAGCAGTTCTTC
J gene: TRBJ2-7; V gene: TRBV2; clone size: -; D gene: -; CDR3 protein: CASDRPSYEQYF; CDR3 DNA: TGTGCCAGCGACAGGCCTTCCTACGAGCAGTACTTC
J gene: TRBJ1-2; V gene: TRBV10-3; clone size: -; D gene: TRBD1; CDR3 protein: CAISEGRGSYTF; CDR3 DNA: TGTGCCATCAGTGAAGGCAGGGGGAGCTACACCTTC
J gene: TRBJ1-2; V gene: TRBV29-1; clone size: -; D gene: -; CDR3 protein: CSVEDGRVHGYTF; CDR3 DNA: TGCAGCGTTGAAGATGGGCGGGTTCATGGCTACACCTTC
J gene: TRBJ1-4; V gene: TRBV15; clone size: -; D gene: -; CDR3 protein: CATSRGGGLLTNEKLFF; CDR3 DNA: TGTGCCACCAGCAGAGGGGGGGGCCTACTAACGAATGAAAAACTGTTTTTT
J gene: TRBJ1-6; V gene: TRBV5-1; clone size: few; D gene: -; CDR3 protein: CASSLEWNRASPLHF; CDR3 DNA: TGCGCCAGCAGCTTGGAATGGAACAGAGCTTCACCCCTCCACTTT
J gene: TRBJ2-5; V gene: TRBV9; clone size: -; D gene: TRBD2; CDR3 protein: CASSSHVGGGDDETQYF; CDR3 DNA: TGTGCCAGCAGCTCCCATGTGGGGGGAGGGGACGACGAGACCCAGTACTTC
J gene: TRBJ2-7; V gene: TRBV5-6; clone size: -; D gene: TRBD1; CDR3 protein: CASSLDRDGYEQYF; CDR3 DNA: TGTGCCAGCAGCCTGGACAGGGACGGCTACGAGCAGTACTTC
J gene: TRBJ2-7; V gene: TRBV27; clone size: -; D gene: TRBD1; CDR3 protein: CASSLFSDREHEQYF; CDR3 DNA: TGTGCCAGCAGCCTTTTTTCGGACAGGGAACACGAGCAGTACTTC
J gene: TRBJ2-1; V gene: TRBV30; clone size: -; D gene: -; CDR3 protein: CAWRGQGGFNEQFF; CDR3 DNA: TGTGCCTGGAGAGGGCAGGGGGGATTCAATGAGCAGTTCTTC
J gene: TRBJ2-7; V gene: TRBV7-8; clone size: few; D gene: -; CDR3 protein: CASSLDASSQYF; CDR3 DNA: TGTGCCAGCAGCTTAGATGCGAGTAGTCAGTACTTC
J gene: TRBJ2-3; V gene: TRBV7-9; clone size: -; D gene: TRBD2; CDR3 protein: CSSSKGLAGVVADTQYF; CDR3 DNA: TGTTCCAGCAGTAAAGGACTAGCGGGAGTAGTCGCAGATACGCAGTATTTT
J gene: TRBJ1-5; V gene: TRBV19; clone size: -; D gene: TRBD1; CDR3 protein: CASSRDRERGYSNQPQHF; CDR3 DNA: TGTGCCAGTAGTCGGGACAGGGAGAGGGGTTATAGCAATCAGCCCCAGCATTTT
J gene: TRBJ2-1; V gene: TRBV9; clone size: -; D gene: -; CDR3 protein: CASSVGRGVHNEQFF; CDR3 DNA: TGTGCCAGCAGCGTCGGCAGGGGGGTACACAATGAGCAGTTCTTC
J gene: TRBJ1-6; V gene: TRBV28; clone size: once; D gene: TRBD1; CDR3 protein: CASSWLGQEATVDNSPLHF; CDR3 DNA: TGTGCCAGCAGTTGGTTAGGACAGGAGGCTACTGTGGATAATTCACCCCTCCACTTT
J gene: TRBJ1-4; V gene: TRBV28; clone size: -; D gene: -; CDR3 protein: CASSLRQPNEKLFF; CDR3 DNA: TGTGCCAGCAGTTTGCGGCAGCCAAATGAAAAACTGTTTTTT
J gene: TRBJ2-1; V gene: TRBV29-1; clone size: -; D gene: -; CDR3 protein: CSSDGGAFSYNEQFF; CDR3 DNA: TGCAGCAGTGATGGGGGGGCCTTCTCCTACAATGAGCAGTTCTTC
J gene: TRBJ2-1; V gene: TRBV4-1; clone size: -; D gene: -; CDR3 protein: CASSQVEAGGAEQFF; CDR3 DNA: TGCGCCAGCAGCCAAGTTGAAGCTGGCGGTGCTGAGCAGTTCTTC
J gene: TRBJ2-7; V gene: TRBV5-6; clone size: -; D gene: TRBD2; CDR3 protein: CASSIGLAPYEQYF; CDR3 DNA: TGTGCCAGCAGCATTGGACTAGCACCCTACGAGCAGTACTTC
J gene: TRBJ1-5; V gene: TRBV7-9; clone size: few; D gene: TRBD1; CDR3 protein: CAAGTDNQPQHF; CDR3 DNA: TGTGCCGCTGGGACAGACAATCAGCCCCAGCATTTT
J gene: TRBJ2-7; V gene: TRBV29-1; clone size: -; D gene: TRBD2; CDR3 protein: CSARTSGGISNEQYF; CDR3 DNA: TGCAGCGCCAGGACTAGCGGGGGGATAAGCAACGAGCAGTACTTC
J gene: TRBJ2-7; V gene: TRBV5-1; clone size: few; D gene: -; CDR3 protein: CASSAPSLDEQYF; CDR3 DNA: TGCGCCAGCAGCGCCCCCTCACTCGACGAGCAGTACTTC
J gene: TRBJ2-3; V gene: TRBV9; clone size: once; D gene: TRBD2; CDR3 protein: CASSISGGSADTQYF; CDR3 DNA: TGTGCCAGCAGCATTAGCGGGGGTAGTGCAGATACGCAGTATTTT
J gene: TRBJ1-5; V gene: TRBV7-2; clone size: few; D gene: TRBD1; CDR3 protein: CASSFGQGGQPQHF; CDR3 DNA: TGTGCCAGCAGCTTCGGACAGGGAGGTCAGCCCCAGCATTTT
J gene: TRBJ1-1; V gene: TRBV6-5; clone size: -; D gene: TRBD1; CDR3 protein: CASSYIIGTVNTEAFF; CDR3 DNA: TGTGCCAGCAGTTACATAATCGGGACAGTTAACACTGAAGCTTTCTTT
J gene: TRBJ2-2; V gene: TRBV28; clone size: -; D gene: -; CDR3 protein: CASSLSGTLYTNTGELFF; CDR3 DNA: TGTGCCAGCAGTTTATCCGGGACACTCTACACGAACACCGGGGAGCTGTTTTTT
J gene: TRBJ2-3; V gene: TRBV2; clone size: -; D gene: TRBD1; CDR3 protein: CASSSTGVPDTQYF; CDR3 DNA: TGTGCCAGCAGTTCGACAGGGGTCCCAGATACGCAGTATTTT
J gene: TRBJ1-2; V gene: TRBV4-1; clone size: once; D gene: TRBD1; CDR3 protein: CASSRYDREGGYTF; CDR3 DNA: TGCGCCAGCAGCCGATACGACAGGGAAGGAGGCTACACCTTC
J gene: TRBJ2-1; V gene: TRBV29-1; clone size: -; D gene: TRBD2; CDR3 protein: CSVDLAGLGLEQFF; CDR3 DNA: TGCAGCGTGGATCTAGCGGGCCTGGGGCTTGAGCAGTTCTTC
J gene: TRBJ1-5; V gene: TRBV19; clone size: few; D gene: -; CDR3 protein: CASSIVERTPPQHF; CDR3 DNA: TGTGCCAGTAGTATAGTGGAGAGAACCCCGCCCCAGCATTTT
J gene: TRBJ2-1; V gene: TRBV19; clone size: few; D gene: -; CDR3 protein: CASSGTYNEQFF; CDR3 DNA: TGTGCCAGTAGCGGGACTTACAATGAGCAGTTCTTC
J gene: TRBJ2-4; V gene: TRBV9; clone size: -; D gene: TRBD2; CDR3 protein: CASSSGGSAKNIQYF; CDR3 DNA: TGTGCCAGTTCCTCGGGGGGGTCGGCCAAAAACATTCAGTACTTC
J gene: TRBJ1-5; V gene: TRBV19; clone size: -; D gene: TRBD1; CDR3 protein: CASSPGQGGQPQHF; CDR3 DNA: TGTGCCAGTAGTCCCGGACAGGGGGGTCAGCCCCAGCATTTT
J gene: TRBJ2-7; V gene: TRBV19; clone size: -; D gene: TRBD1; CDR3 protein: CASSPTGDGYEQYF; CDR3 DNA: TGTGCCAGTAGTCCGACAGGGGATGGGTACGAGCAGTACTTC
J gene: TRBJ2-1; V gene: TRBV7-9; clone size: -; D gene: -; CDR3 protein: CASSLRQASYNEQFF; CDR3 DNA: TGTGCCAGCAGCTTAAGACAGGCGTCCTACAATGAGCAGTTCTTC
J gene: TRBJ1-1; V gene: TRBV5-4; clone size: -; D gene: -; CDR3 protein: CASSYPNGAEAFF; CDR3 DNA: TGTGCCAGCAGCTACCCTAACGGGGCTGAAGCTTTCTTT
J gene: TRBJ2-7; V gene: TRBV11-2; clone size: -; D gene: -; CDR3 protein: CASSLDLANGEQYF; CDR3 DNA: TGTGCCAGCAGCTTAGATCTAGCGAACGGCGAGCAGTACTTC
J gene: TRBJ1-2; V gene: TRBV19; clone size: -; D gene: -; CDR3 protein: CASSMSRLEVDYGYTF; CDR3 DNA: TGTGCCAGTAGTATGTCCAGGTTGGAAGTCGACTATGGCTACACCTTC
J gene: TRBJ1-2; V gene: TRBV7-9; clone size: -; D gene: -; CDR3 protein: CASSRGAAGYTF; CDR3 DNA: TGTGCCAGCAGCCGGGGGGCTGCCGGCTACACCTTC
J gene: TRBJ2-7; V gene: TRBV29-1; clone size: few; D gene: TRBD2; CDR3 protein: CSVTPGKLAGGQYEQYF; CDR3 DNA: TGCAGCGTCACCCCGGGAAAACTAGCGGGAGGACAGTACGAGCAGTACTTC
J gene: TRBJ2-2; V gene: TRBV30; clone size: -; D gene: -; CDR3 protein: CAWSVLFGGELFF; CDR3 DNA: TGTGCCTGGAGTGTACTATTTGGCGGGGAGCTGTTTTTT
J gene: TRBJ2-1; V gene: TRBV6-5; clone size: -; D gene: -; CDR3 protein: CASSAQGNEQFF; CDR3 DNA: TGTGCCAGCAGTGCACAGGGCAATGAGCAGTTCTTC
J gene: TRBJ2-1; V gene: TRBV7-9; clone size: -; D gene: -; CDR3 protein: CASSLSYNEQFF; CDR3 DNA: TGTGCCAGCAGCCTCTCGTACAATGAGCAGTTCTTC
J gene: TRBJ2-1; V gene: TRBV5-6; clone size: -; D gene: TRBD2; CDR3 protein: CASSYPGGSRRGDNEQFF; CDR3 DNA: TGTGCCAGCAGCTATCCTGGCGGGAGTCGGAGGGGTGACAATGAGCAGTTCTTC
J gene: TRBJ2-2; V gene: TRBV30; clone size: -; D gene: -; CDR3 protein: CAWRAPYANTGELFF; CDR3 DNA: TGTGCCTGGAGGGCCCCTTATGCGAACACCGGGGAGCTGTTTTTT